Included here is one T cell receptor (beta chain) sequence, with context. The entry originates in a study of blood T cell repertoires in COVID-19. Study background: There were acute and convalescent COVID-19 samples, and they came from the United States, Italy and Spain. Sample material is recorded as cDNA or gDNA derived from T cells, B-cell-depleted T cells, or PBMCs.

In the original workflow: Using reference gene primer amplification, nucleated cell counts were estimated. The data were produced by immunoSEQ multiplex PCR, yet TCRdb's version contains in-frame clones alone and is incomplete. That table furnishes V, J and clone size, whereas the DNA furnished D and trimming. Seen here are under 100,000 clones, around 80% observed once, and the top ten hold about 10%. The CDR3 totals 14 residues. V lost 0 bases, J lost 5 bases, and 10 bases lay in between. Germline CDR1 is SEHNR and CDR2 is FQNEAQ (reference sequence). This chain joins TRBV7-9 and TRBJ1-2; no firm D call. Sequenced sample: peripheral blood. This TCR came from a man aged 55 to 70 with acute or convalescent COVID-19. The CDR3 protein is CASSLAGSGYGYTF. In DNA form, the CDR3 reads TGTGCCAGCAGCTTAGCTGGCTCGGGGTATGGCTACACCTTC.